Presented here are 11 T cell receptor beta chains from one specimen sequenced in a study of technical replicates of blood from several donors. TCRdb's copy holds only in-frame clones and misses some; the assay was immunoSEQ multiplex PCR. The sample lists tens of thousands of clones; roughly 98% were seen once. Material: T cells isolated from PBMCs. All receptors derive from a human donor in good health.

CDR3 nucleotides: TGTGCCAGCAGCTTAGGGGGGGCACCCAACGTCCTGACTTTC. Translation gives CASSLGGAPNVLTF. The V and J genes are TRBV5-5 and TRBJ2-6; D is possibly TRBD2 (7 bases). CDR3 length: 14 residues. V gave up 2 bases and J gave up 8 bases, with 11 bases separating them. In germline, CDR1 is SGHKS, CDR2 YYEKEE (reference sequence).

This clone was picked up one time. The chain employs TRBV6-1 and TRBJ1-2; TRBD1 matches at 10 bases. Trimming removed 3 bases from V and 4 bases from J; junction bases left unmatched: 8. Germline-derived CDR1 and CDR2 are MNHNS and SASEGT. The CDR3 length is 16 residues. CDR3 sequence: CASSDRSGQGLYGYTF. The CDR3 DNA follows: TGTGCCAGCAGTGACCGGTCGGGACAGGGGCTCTATGGCTACACCTTC.

This clone was detected once. The chain links TRBV29-1 to TRBJ2-2, with TRBD2 matching over 8 bases. Germline V gene sequence: CDR1 SQVTM, CDR2 ANQGSEA. With V trimmed by 3 bases and J by 4 bases, 7 bases remained unmatched. This CDR3 comprises 15 residues. The DNA for the CDR3 is TGCAGCGTTGAGGATGGTCTAGCGGGCACCGGGGAGCTGTTTTTT. The encoded protein is CSVEDGLAGTGELFF.

The CDR3 DNA is TGTGCCAGCAGCGTAGACGCCTCCGGGCAGCCCCAGCATTTT. Amino acid sequence: CASSVDASGQPQHF. The J gene is TRBJ1-5, the V gene TRBV9; D is unclear. Germline CDR1 reads SGDLS; CDR2 reads YYNGEE. Trimming removed 0 bases from V and 7 bases from J, with 11 bases in between. The CDR3 spans 14 residues.

This chain uses TRBV7-9 with TRBJ1-2, with 7 nucleotides matching TRBD1. Germline loops: CDR1 SEHNR, CDR2 FQNEAQ (reference sequence). The length of the CDR3 is 11 residues. After removal of 5 bases from V and 13 bases from J, the junction contained 7 bases not matched to a gene. The CDR3 DNA follows: TGTGCCAGCAGCATTAGACAGGGCCCCACCTTC. It specifies CASSIRQGPTF.

This clone was observed a single time. The V gene is TRBV28, the J gene TRBJ1-4, with 7 bases matching TRBD1. This CDR3 is 21 amino acids long. Germline V gene data show CDR1 as MDHEN and CDR2 as SYDVKM. The J segment lost 11 bases and the V segment lost 4 bases, leaving 31 bases of the junction unmatched. CDR3 DNA sequence: TGTGCCAGCAGTTCGCCTTCACTCCGACGGGACAGACAGAGTCAAATGAAGAAACTGTTTTTT. The encoded protein is CASSSPSLRRDRQSQMKKLFF.

V usage is TRBV10-2 and J usage is TRBJ1-2; 8 bases match TRBD1. Germline CDR1 reads WSHSY; CDR2 reads SAAADI. V was clipped by 8 bases and J by 4 bases; unmatched bases: 15. CDR3 size: 16 residues. The CDR3 coding sequence is TGCGCCAGCTATGGGGTACAGACAGGGGATTCCTATGGCTACACCTTC. This gives the protein CASYGVQTGDSYGYTF.

V usage is TRBV19 and J usage is TRBJ2-3, with D possibly matching TRBD2 (5 bases). Trimming removed 4 bases at V and 3 bases at J, with 14 bases between. Germline lookup yields CDR1 LNHDA and CDR2 SQIVND (reference sequence). The CDR3 length is 15 residues. CDR3 region: CASSTPGLATDTQYF. For the CDR3, the DNA is TGTGCCAGTAGTACCCCCGGGCTAGCAACAGATACGCAGTATTTT.

The chain recombines TRBV4-1 with TRBJ2-2; 7 bases align to TRBD2. Germline trimming cut 3 bases from V and 2 bases from J; bases unmatched to any gene: 6. This CDR3 is 16 amino acids long. Germline V gene data show CDR1 as MGHRA and CDR2 as YSYEKL. The CDR3 sequence is CASSHLGLENTGELFF. CDR3 bases: TGCGCCAGCAGCCACCTCGGACTAGAAAACACCGGGGAGCTGTTTTTT.

V usage is TRBV4-2 and J usage is TRBJ2-7; D remains ambiguous. CDR3 size: 12 residues. Trimming left V 0 bases short and J 3 bases short, with 3 bases between. From germline, CDR1 is LGHNA and CDR2 YNFKEQ. The CDR3 DNA reads as TGTGCCAGCAGCCAAGATAACTACGAGCAGTACTTC. Translating gives CASSQDNYEQYF.

The chain employs TRBV6-4 and TRBJ1-5; D remains ambiguous. The CDR3 length is 11 residues. Trimming pared 6 bases from V and 8 bases from J, leaving 8 bases between. CDR1 is MRHNA and CDR2 is SNTAGT in the germline V gene. CDR3 coding DNA: TGTGCCAGCAGCTATCCTAAGCCCCAGCATTTT. This gives the protein CASSYPKPQHF.